This TCR beta chain appears in the sequencing data of a study of cytomegalovirus exposure and HLA in healthy donors (dated by TCRdb to 2015 to 2018). About the study as a whole: According to an earlier analysis of 450 to 650 of the donors, some 180 million T cells yielded 117 million unique TCR beta sequences and 276 Gb of sequence data. About 280 gigabases of sequencing data and around 80 million unique TCR sequences made up an early release that covered 640 HLA-typed donors. Among the roughly 370 genotyped donors, around 81% belonged to the genetic ancestry cluster associated with self-reported Caucasian donors. The study aimed to test whether cataloging public T cell receptors could reveal signatures of past pathogen exposure. Using immunosequencing, the study profiled T cell repertoires from about 620 subjects and related those repertoires to cytomegalovirus serostatus. A separate validation cohort of about 110 different subjects was used in addition to the approximately 700-subject first cohort. To predict cytomegalovirus infection status, the study brought together high-throughput TCR immunosequencing, statistical association of individual TCRs with disease status, and machine learning. In a later analysis, previously published TCR beta repertoires from 500 to 750 donors were re-analyzed and high-resolution HLA genotyping was added so that TCR occurrence patterns could be studied. The later analysis used no new phenotypic data to find candidate immune exposures, relying instead on TCR beta sequences and their occurrence across donors. An earlier analysis of nearly 600 of the donors applied high-throughput TCR beta sequencing to assess whether each TCR beta V gene segment acted as functional or pseudogenic. Donor age, sex, ethnicity and CMV serostatus were collected together with the repertoire data. A later genetic analysis used genome-wide SNP genotypes for about 60% of the roughly 670 donors, treating that subset as a discovery cohort. All discovery cohort repertoires had been generated using a single sequencing platform. HLA typing included class I and class II loci at four-digit resolution. The number of donors typed differed by locus, with roughly 620-630 for A, B, C, DRB1 and DQB1, around 500 for DQA1, nearly 610 for DPA1, and approximately 470 for DPB1. Roughly 5 DR-DQ haplotypes were handled as single units for association and clustering because linkage in the cohort was strong. Across around 400 genotyped donors of the cohort, an average of about 200,000 unique TCR beta nucleotide sequences per donor were sequenced, and roughly 17% of those sequences were non-productive.

The cohort comprised approximately 700 healthy bone marrow donors. Cohort members were all nominally healthy when sampled, although unrecorded immune exposures were likely present. The donor was CMV seronegative and was included in the group of over 300 seronegative cohort members. Every donor gave a peripheral blood sample, and the peripheral blood mononuclear cells from that sample were used for TCR beta sequencing. Genomic DNA extraction from the blood cell samples was performed with the Qiagen DNeasy Blood Extraction Kit. The research as a whole found: A later analysis found that HLA-associated TCR beta chains were more clonally expanded and had lower generation probabilities than equally common non-associated chains. In a later genetic analysis, fewer N-insertions in productive TCRs were reported among donors in an Asian-associated ancestry cluster than the 666-donor mean. The sequencing pipeline was judged likely to have produced a cluster of highly shared sequence variants as a technical artifact. Across donors, most TCR sequences were observed very rarely, whereas some public TCRs were present in many individuals. Strong co-occurrence of HLA alleles, especially DR and DQ, made assigning TCR associations to individual alleles difficult. In an earlier analysis of 500 to 650 of the donors, most TCR beta V segments appeared in productive rearrangements about 90% or about 30% of the time, broadly matching IMGT annotations. Immune exposure information for the cohort was limited to CMV serostatus. In a later analysis, most CMV-associated TCR beta chains were found to appear HLA-restricted, with HLA associations seemingly driven largely by CMV exposure. A further reported finding was that TCR beta sequences accurately predicted the HLA-A and HLA-B alleles for most subjects in the first cohort. V-gene and J-gene trimming of TCR beta chains was associated with a missense DCLRE1C variant in a later genetic analysis, and the association was replicated in an independent cohort. The classifier was reported to diagnose cytomegalovirus status with high specificity and sensitivity in both the original cohort and the validation cohort. A total of 164 TCR beta chains were listed by the study as associated with cytomegalovirus. Correlated functional status among segregating V segments might reflect linkage disequilibrium, but an unknown experimental factor could not be ruled out. The cohort was sequenced for TCR beta chains only, and without alpha or paired-chain data the features that could be detected were limited. The authors suggested that the approach could potentially be extended to other disease states and immunological phenotypes. In a later analysis, several top co-occurrence clusters were reported to appear linked to parvovirus B19, influenza, CMV and Epstein-Barr virus. A later analysis associated 15,000 or so TCR beta sequences with specific HLA alleles at a false discovery rate of 0.05. Because the 87-base-pair reads could not distinguish some IMGT-functional V segments, including TRBV6-2 and TRBV6-3, those segments were excluded. According to a later analysis, TCR association rates differed among HLA loci, with DRB1 alleles showing the most associated TCRs and HLA-C alleles showing the fewest. A few of the identified cytomegalovirus-associated TCR beta chains were confirmed in vitro to be specific for cytomegalovirus antigens. Because HLA typing was missing for some donors at each locus, association tests included only the typed subset. Because counts were too low, under 20 rarely observed V segments, including chromosome 9 orphons, were left out of the earlier analysis of some 600 of the donors. Roughly uniform sequencing depth across donors was assumed in presence/absence analyses, although this assumption may not hold.

V loses 4 bases, J loses 3 bases, and the germline ends lie 16 bases apart. The germline V gene (reference sequence) supplies CDR1 SGHKS and CDR2 YYEKEE. From the cysteine through the phenylalanine, the CDR3 covers 15 amino acids. Of all the DNA, just the CDR3 is kept, 45 bases in frame from base 1. Worth noting for this clone: What antigen it recognizes has not been identified.

The protocol used for the library was the immunoSEQ multiplex PCR assay. A mixture of 60 forward primers for TCR Vbeta segments and 13 reverse primers for TCR Jbeta segments was used in the multiplex PCR. The CDR3 region of rearranged TCR beta genes was amplified from genomic DNA by a multiplex PCR assay. On the Illumina HiSeq System, the amplified TCR beta libraries were sequenced as 87-base-pair reads. The authors' pipeline ran thus. A later analysis tallied tens of millions of unique TCR beta chains across the 650 to 750 repertoires, and approximately 12 million of those chains were shared by two or more donors. Raw reads were error-corrected and collapsed into unique sequences with a nearest-neighbor algorithm that merged closely related sequences to remove PCR and sequencing errors. CDR3 sequences were aligned to IMGT reference sequences to assign V, D and J gene segments. Each retained sequence needed at least a six-nucleotide match to both a V gene segment and a J gene segment. A rearrangement was called productive if the CDR3 had no stop codons and remained in frame with V and J, and every other rearrangement was called non-productive. Following IMGT convention, CDR3 was defined as the stretch from the second conserved V-encoded cysteine up to the conserved J-encoded phenylalanine. The earlier analysis of roughly 590 of the donors excluded sequences that lacked an unambiguous match to a single V gene segment. In an earlier analysis of approximately 590 of the donors, a V segment was called functional when productive rearrangements were above 56.7%, and segregating when the standard deviation between donors exceeded 5%. A statistical classification framework was built for diagnosing cytomegalovirus status from the catalog of TCR beta chain sequences. In a later analysis, V and J genes were assigned by comparing TCR nucleotide sequences against IMGT/GENE-DB human TR gene sequences. Using the TCRdist pipeline, a later analysis assigned CDR3 sequences along with most-parsimonious VDJ recombination scenarios. In a later analysis, each TCR beta chain was defined by its CDR3 amino acid sequence together with its V-gene family, and reads lacking a unique V-gene family were excluded. A later analysis removed roughly 590 highly shared, low-generation-probability nucleotide sequences to deal with suspected cross-contamination and a sequencing artifact. In a later analysis, a clonal expansion index for each public chain was calculated from normalized within-repertoire ranks of inferred template counts. Generation probabilities in a later analysis came from a VDJ recombination model fitted to out-of-frame rearrangements, and those results were checked against IGoR. In a later analysis, hypergeometric tests were used to score TCR-TCR, TCR-HLA and TCR-CMV co-occurrence, with a repertoire-size bias correction applied to TCR pairs. To estimate false discovery rates, a later analysis permuted the HLA or CMV assignments 20 times. In a later analysis, co-occurring TCRs were grouped with DBSCAN, and TCRdist sequence similarity was added when clustering was performed within HLA-allele-positive subsets. For co-occurrence clustering, repertoires with fewer than 30,000 or more than 120,000 public chains were excluded, along with five repertoires with anomalous nucleotide sharing. Here the immuneACCESS table is served through TCRdb, limited to in-frame sequences with V and J called. Missing clones are a known gap in these copies; in checked studies unresolved V genes cover under half, and the rest lacks a known reason. That table supplies the V and J calls and clone size; D and trimming were determined from the DNA. The table of this sample itemizes about 200,000 clones. The ten most abundant clones make up around 0.7% of the sample.

The chain is encoded by TRBV5-5 joined to TRBJ1-1, with no confident D gene call. This TCR was sampled from a boy aged 10-17 years in good health and CMV-seronegative. The sequenced material came from PBMCs. The DNA reads TGTGCCAGCAGCACCCTATTGACGACTTACACTGAAGCTTTCTTT. This gives the protein CASSTLLTTYTEAFF.